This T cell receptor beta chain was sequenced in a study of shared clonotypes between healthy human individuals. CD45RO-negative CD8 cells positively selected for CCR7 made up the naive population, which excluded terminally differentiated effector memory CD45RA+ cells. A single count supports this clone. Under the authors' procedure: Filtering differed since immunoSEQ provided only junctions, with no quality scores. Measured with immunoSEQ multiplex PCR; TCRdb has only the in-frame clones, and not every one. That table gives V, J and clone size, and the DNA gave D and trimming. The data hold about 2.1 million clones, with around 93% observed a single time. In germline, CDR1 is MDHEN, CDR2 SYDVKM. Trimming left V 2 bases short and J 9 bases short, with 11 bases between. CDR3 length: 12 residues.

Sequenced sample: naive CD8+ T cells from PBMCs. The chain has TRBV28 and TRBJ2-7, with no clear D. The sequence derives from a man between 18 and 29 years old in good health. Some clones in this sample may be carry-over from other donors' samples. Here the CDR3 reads CASSLDTSGQYF. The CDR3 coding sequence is TGTGCCAGCAGTTTAGACACCTCGGGGCAGTACTTC.